This note documents a single T cell receptor (beta chain) sequence. This entry belongs to a study of blood T cell repertoires in COVID-19. Turning to the study itself: Acute-phase and convalescent COVID-19 samples originated in the United States, Italy and Spain.

In the authors' methods: Amplifying reference gene primers gave estimates of nucleated cell counts. Libraries were prepared by immunoSEQ multiplex PCR; TCRdb keeps only in-frame clonotypes and omits some of them. V and J calls and clone size follow that table, whereas D and trimming were derived from the DNA. This repertoire shows 400,000 to 550,000 clones, 80% to 90% found once; its top ten account for roughly 4.3%. The source is a woman in her twenties or thirties with acute or convalescent COVID-19. The specimen was peripheral blood.

The CDR3 sequence: CASSFVRASGGSEQFF. The CDR3 DNA is TGTGCCAGCAGTTTCGTGAGGGCTAGCGGGGGTTCTGAGCAGTTCTTC. This chain links TRBV28 with TRBJ2-1, with 10 bases lining up with TRBD2. Germline loops: CDR1 MDHEN, CDR2 SYDVKM. With 3 bases clipped from V and 9 bases from J, the junction kept 11 bases outside the gene matches. The CDR3 loop spans 16 amino acids. The full variable domain, in which reference TRBV28 and TRBJ2-1 provide the parts outside the CDR3, is DVKVTQSSRYLVKRTGEKVFLECVQDMDHENMFWYRQDPGLGLRLIYFSYDVKMKEKGDIPEGYSVSREKKERFSLILESASTNQTSMYLCASSFVRASGGSEQFFGPGTRLTVL.